What follows is one T cell receptor beta chain and its context. Antigen unknown. The data were obtained in a study of T cell repertoires in cytomegalovirus infection. MiXCR, run by TCRdb on the reads, gives a single entry per CDR3 protein. The repertoire holds fewer than 700,000 distinct CDR3 sequences, with 20% to 25% as singletons. Study-level findings and limits: HLA-C-restricted CMV-specific TCR beta clonotypes were dominant in the ex vivo response.

This sequence was found in a human donor in good health (CMV status not recorded). Some clones in this sample may be carry-over from other donors' samples. The sequenced sample was CD8+ T cells from PBMCs.

The CDR3 is CSVEGVREPQYNEQFF. CDR3 nucleotides: TGCAGCGTTGAAGGGGTACGGGAACCCCAATACAATGAGCAGTTCTTC. The rearrangement uses TRBV29-1 and TRBJ2-1; a possible D gene is TRBD2 (5 bases). Trimming stripped 1 base from V and 4 bases from J, with 17 bases between. Germline CDR1 reads SQVTM; CDR2 reads ANQGSEA. The CDR3 extends over 16 amino acids.